Presented here are 30 T cell receptor beta chains from one specimen sequenced in a study of blood T cell repertoires in COVID-19. TCRdb keeps only in-frame clones here, not all; method: immunoSEQ multiplex PCR. The sample contains approximately 250,000 clones, 85% of which appear only once. The sequenced sample consisted of peripheral blood. Source of these receptors: a woman in her fifties or sixties with active or convalescent COVID-19.

The chain couples TRBV6-1 to TRBJ2-6, with TRBD1 matching 11 bases. Germline CDR1 and CDR2: MNHNS and SASEGT. With V trimmed by 2 bases and J by 1 base, 10 bases remained unmatched. This CDR3 spans 20 amino acids. The CDR3 DNA reads TGTGCCAGCAGTGAACTGGGCCCAGGACAGGGGGCGTCTGGGGCCAACGTCCTGACTTTC. Its protein is CASSELGPGQGASGANVLTF.

This sequence joins TRBV5-1 and TRBJ2-2; 13 bases map to TRBD2. Trimming removed 4 bases from V and 2 bases from J; junction bases left unmatched: 2. The CDR3 covers 16 residues. Germline lookup yields CDR1 SGHRS and CDR2 YFSETQ. The CDR3 nucleotides are TGCGCCAGCAGCACGGGACTAGCGGGAAACACCGGGGAGCTGTTTTTT. This translates into CASSTGLAGNTGELFF.

The count of this clone is one. The chain is built from TRBV7-9 and TRBJ1-2, with D unresolved. Germline V CDR1 and CDR2: SEHNR, FQNEAQ (reference sequence). The V gene lost 4 bases and the J gene lost 1 base, with 16 bases spanning the gap. This CDR3 has 16 amino acids. CDR3 protein: CASSSPRVGINYGYTF. In nucleotides, the CDR3 is TGTGCCAGCAGCTCGCCTCGGGTTGGCATTAACTATGGCTACACCTTC.

The rearrangement joins TRBV6-2 or TRBV6-3 to TRBJ2-1, with D unclear. Germline V gives CDR1 MNHEY, CDR2 SVGEGT. The CDR3 is 15 residues long. The V gene lost 2 bases and the J gene lost 0 bases, with 8 bases spanning the gap. CDR3 amino acids: CASSYGLSSYNEQFF. The CDR3 DNA sequence: TGTGCCAGCAGTTACGGTCTATCCTCCTACAATGAGCAGTTCTTC.

This chain uses TRBV3-1 (or the pseudogene TRBV3-2) with TRBJ2-7, with 9 bases aligning to TRBD1. The length of the CDR3 is 15 residues. After removal of 4 bases from V and 0 bases from J, the junction contained 4 bases not matched to a gene. Per the germline V gene, CDR1 is LGHDT and CDR2 is YNNKEL (reference sequence). The CDR3 DNA is TGTGCCAGCAGCCCCCGGGACAGGGTCTCCTACGAGCAGTACTTC. Amino acids: CASSPRDRVSYEQYF.

The V gene is TRBV27, the J gene TRBJ2-2; D uncertain. CDR1 is MNHEY, CDR2 SMNVEV, per germline (reference sequence). The CDR3 has 15 amino acids. V was cut by 11 bases and J by 1 base, with 17 bases left in between. CDR3 amino acids: CASSLHQENTGELFF. The CDR3 DNA reads as TGTGCCTCGTCCCTCCATCAGGAGAACACCGGGGAGCTGTTTTTT.

Comment on this clone: The sample holds other DNA sequences that translate to the same CDR3. This chain links TRBV12-3 or TRBV12-4 with TRBJ1-2, with 7 bases lining up with TRBD1. The CDR3 totals 12 residues. J lost 6 bases, V lost 5 bases, and 3 bases had no gene match. The CDR3 here is CASSPTGDGYTF. CDR3 DNA sequence: TGTGCCAGCAGTCCTACAGGGGATGGCTACACCTTC.

The rearrangement joins TRBV27 to TRBJ1-1; 9 nucleotides align to TRBD1. This CDR3 region has 13 residues. V lost 3 bases and J lost 11; bases outside the gene matches: 7. Germline CDR1 reads MNHEY; CDR2 reads SMNVEV (reference sequence). DNA of the CDR3: TGTGCCAGCAGTTTTACAGGGGGCTTCAGGGCTTTCTTT. This codes for CASSFTGGFRAFF.

The chain combines TRBV6-5 with TRBJ1-6; D unclear. CDR1 MNHEY and CDR2 SVGAGI come from the germline V gene. The CDR3 has 15 amino acids. Trimming removed 5 bases at V and 5 bases at J, with 13 bases between. CDR3 protein: CASSRGTYDNSPLHF. In nucleotides, the CDR3 is TGTGCCAGCAGTCGGGGTACATACGATAATTCACCCCTCCACTTT.

Notes on this clone: The sample has other DNA sequences that encode this CDR3 too. The chain uses TRBV14 and TRBJ2-3, with TRBD2 matching 10 bases. Germline V lookup: CDR1 SGHDN, CDR2 FVKESK. The length of the CDR3 is 15 residues. J was trimmed by 2 bases and V by 4 bases; bases with no gene match: 3. DNA of the CDR3: TGTGCCAGCAGCCTACTAGCGGGGACCACAGATACGCAGTATTTT. It is translated as CASSLLAGTTDTQYF.

This clone was seen only a few times. The chain combines TRBV21-1 with TRBJ1-6. TRBV21-1 is assigned pseudogene status. The CDR3 loop spans 17 amino acids. In nucleotides, the CDR3 is TGTGCCAGCACCCTCAATCGGGTGAGCTCCTATAATTCACCCCTCCACTTT. Protein product: CASTLNRVSSYNSPLHF.

The chain is built from TRBV5-1 and TRBJ1-2; 7 bases map to TRBD1. This CDR3 is built from 17 residues. V trimming: 1 base; J trimming: 0 bases; junction bases outside the gene matches: 9. Germline V gene sequence: CDR1 SGHRS, CDR2 YFSETQ. The CDR3: CASSLSSRDRANYGYTF. CDR3 DNA: TGCGCCAGCAGCTTGTCGTCCCGGGACAGAGCTAACTATGGCTACACCTTC.

The chain recombines TRBV7-9 with TRBJ2-5; tentatively, D is TRBD2 (6 bases). V was clipped by 10 bases and J by 3 bases, with 12 bases between them. CDR3 size: 12 residues. Germline V gene sequence: CDR1 SEHNR, CDR2 FQNEAQ (reference sequence). CDR3 region: CATRAGKETQYF. DNA of the CDR3: TGTGCCACCCGGGCGGGGAAAGAGACCCAGTACTTC.

This chain links TRBV5-6 with TRBJ2-3; 7 bases match TRBD1. Germline CDR1 SGHDT, CDR2 YYEEEE. CDR3 size: 14 residues. The ends lost 4 bases at V and 2 bases at J; junction bases unmatched: 4. CDR3 sequence reads: CASSRDSFTDTQYF. Here the CDR3 DNA reads TGTGCCAGCAGCCGGGACAGCTTCACAGATACGCAGTATTTT.

The CDR3 DNA reads TGTGCCAGCAGCTTGGACAGGCCGAACACCGGGGAGCTGTTTTTT. It translates to CASSLDRPNTGELFF. V and J are TRBV5-4 and TRBJ2-2, with D tentatively TRBD1 (5 bases). The CDR3 runs 15 residues. Germline loops: CDR1 SGHNT, CDR2 YYREEE (reference sequence). Trimming took 0 bases from V and 0 from J, leaving 6 bases between them.

This clone has a single count. The gene calls are TRBV28 and TRBJ1-2; 9 positions agree with TRBD1. This CDR3 contains 14 residues. V lost 3 bases to trimming and J lost 4 bases; unmatched junction nucleotides: 3. Germline CDR1 and CDR2: MDHEN and SYDVKM. The CDR3 DNA reads TGTGCCAGCAGTTTTACAGGGGGCCCCTATGGCTACACCTTC. This codes for CASSFTGGPYGYTF.

This chain connects TRBV5-4 to TRBJ1-1, with TRBD1 as a possible D gene (5 bases). Germline values: CDR1 SGHNT, CDR2 YYREEE (reference sequence). The CDR3 is 13 amino acids. Trimming stripped 3 bases from V and 1 base from J, with 7 bases between. In DNA form, the CDR3 reads TGTGCCAGCAGCTGGCAGGGGAACACTGAAGCTTTCTTT. Protein: CASSWQGNTEAFF.

The genes are TRBV10-3 and TRBJ1-4, with D tentatively TRBD1 (5 bases). Germline assignment: CDR1 ENHRY and CDR2 SYGVKD. V was trimmed by 5 bases and J by 7 bases, leaving 20 bases between them. The CDR3 loop spans 16 amino acids. CDR3 sequence (DNA): TGTGCCATCAGTACGGTGGGGGGAGACGCGCTTGAAAAACTGTTTTTT. This sequence encodes CAISTVGGDALEKLFF.

The chain carries TRBV6-1 and TRBJ2-3, with 10 bases aligning to TRBD2. Germline V CDR1 and CDR2: MNHNS, SASEGT. The CDR3 consists of 17 residues. Unmatched junction bases numbered 7, after V lost 2 bases and J lost 2 bases. The CDR3 coding sequence is TGTGCCAGCAGTGAACTAACTAGCGGGACAAACACAGATACGCAGTATTTT. It translates to CASSELTSGTNTDTQYF.

The chain is built from TRBV5-1 and TRBJ2-1, with a possible D match to TRBD2 (5 bases). Per the germline V gene, CDR1 is SGHRS and CDR2 is YFSETQ. Trimming stripped 4 bases from V and 6 bases from J, with 14 bases between. The CDR3 is made up of 14 amino acids. The CDR3 DNA is TGCGCCAGCAGCGAAGAGGGTAGTTTCAATGAGCAGTTCTTC. Its protein product is CASSEEGSFNEQFF.

Here the CDR3 reads CASSLGSGGTSYNEQFF. CDR3 DNA: TGTGCCAGCAGCTTAGGTAGCGGGGGCACCTCCTACAATGAGCAGTTCTTC. The V gene is TRBV7-2, the J gene TRBJ2-1, with 9 bases that match TRBD2. J was trimmed by 0 bases and V by 1 base; bases with no gene match: 4. The CDR3 extends over 17 amino acids. Germline-derived CDR1 and CDR2 are SGHTA and FQGNSA.

The J gene is TRBJ2-2, the V gene TRBV7-9; D not certain. Germline V gene sequence: CDR1 SEHNR, CDR2 FQNEAQ (reference sequence). The CDR3 runs to 14 residues. V was pared by 1 base and J by 5 bases, with 8 bases between. This chain's CDR3 is CASSLESQTGELFF. The CDR3 nucleotides are TGTGCCAGCAGCTTAGAATCACAGACCGGGGAGCTGTTTTTT.

The chain couples TRBV9 to TRBJ1-2; D ambiguous. V lost 0 bases, J lost 6 bases, and 12 bases lay in between. Germline loops: CDR1 SGDLS, CDR2 YYNGEE. This CDR3 has 14 residues. The CDR3 DNA is TGTGCCAGCAGCGTAGAATTCCTAGGCGATGGCTACACCTTC. Its translation: CASSVEFLGDGYTF.

In its sample, this clone was seen once. V gene TRBV7-8 combines with J gene TRBJ2-2; D uncertain. V lost 5 bases and J 6 bases, leaving 13 bases between the germline ends. CDR1 is SGHVS and CDR2 is FQNEAQ in the germline V gene. This CDR3 region has 14 residues. CDR3 region: CASSMTLVAGELFF. CDR3 sequence (DNA): TGTGCCAGCAGCATGACTCTAGTCGCCGGGGAGCTGTTTTTT.

The count of this clone is one. This sequence joins TRBV4-1 and TRBJ1-1; TRBD1 agrees at 10 bases. Germline V gene sequence: CDR1 MGHRA, CDR2 YSYEKL. With 4 bases clipped from V and 0 bases from J, the junction kept 5 bases outside the gene matches. The CDR3 extends over 16 amino acids. CDR3 sequence (DNA): TGCGCCAGCAGCCGGACAGGGGGAGTAGTGAACACTGAAGCTTTCTTT. This codes for CASSRTGGVVNTEAFF.

V gene TRBV6-5 combines with J gene TRBJ2-2, with D maybe TRBD1 (5 bases). This CDR3 comprises 13 residues. The V end lost 3 bases, the J end lost 7 bases, and 9 bases lay between the germline ends. The germline CDR1 and CDR2 sequences are MNHEY and SVGAGI. CDR3 in DNA: TGTGCCAGCAGTTATCGGACATTCGGGGAGCTGTTTTTT. As protein: CASSYRTFGELFF.

V is TRBV5-4 and J is TRBJ2-5; TRBD2 matches 7 bases. The V segment lost 2 bases and the J segment 3 bases; nucleotides outside the gene matches: 1. The CDR3 runs to 13 residues. Germline-derived CDR1 and CDR2 are SGHNT and YYREEE (reference sequence). The CDR3 loop is CASSFRGEETQYF. The CDR3 DNA follows: TGTGCCAGCAGCTTCCGGGGGGAAGAGACCCAGTACTTC.

The V and J genes are TRBV20-1 and TRBJ2-5; 8 nucleotides line up with TRBD2. Germline loops: CDR1 DFQATT, CDR2 SNEGSKA (reference sequence). CDR3 size: 18 residues. The V segment lost 3 bases and the J segment 4 bases; nucleotides outside the gene matches: 19. In nucleotides, the CDR3 is TGCAGTGCTAGTGTCGGGGTAGCGGGGTCTTCAAGAGGAGAGACCCAGTACTTC. Protein product: CSASVGVAGSSRGETQYF.

There are a few counts of this clone. Written as DNA, the CDR3 is TGTGCCAGCAGCTTAGCATCAGGGGCCGGGGAGCTGTTTTTT. It codes for CASSLASGAGELFF. The chain recombines TRBV7-2 with TRBJ2-2; D may be TRBD1 (6 bases). V was shortened by 0 bases and J by 6 bases, with 8 bases between the two germline ends. Germline CDR1 and CDR2: SGHTA and FQGNSA. CDR3 length equals 14 residues.

The chain carries TRBV2 and TRBJ1-1; no definite D call. The CDR3 runs 13 residues. With 0 bases removed from V and 10 bases from J, the gap between germline ends came to 12 bases. Per germline, CDR1 SNHLY and CDR2 FYNNEI. DNA for the CDR3: TGTGCCAGCAGTGAAGCTATTCGCAGGTCAGCTTTCTTT. This codes for CASSEAIRRSAFF.